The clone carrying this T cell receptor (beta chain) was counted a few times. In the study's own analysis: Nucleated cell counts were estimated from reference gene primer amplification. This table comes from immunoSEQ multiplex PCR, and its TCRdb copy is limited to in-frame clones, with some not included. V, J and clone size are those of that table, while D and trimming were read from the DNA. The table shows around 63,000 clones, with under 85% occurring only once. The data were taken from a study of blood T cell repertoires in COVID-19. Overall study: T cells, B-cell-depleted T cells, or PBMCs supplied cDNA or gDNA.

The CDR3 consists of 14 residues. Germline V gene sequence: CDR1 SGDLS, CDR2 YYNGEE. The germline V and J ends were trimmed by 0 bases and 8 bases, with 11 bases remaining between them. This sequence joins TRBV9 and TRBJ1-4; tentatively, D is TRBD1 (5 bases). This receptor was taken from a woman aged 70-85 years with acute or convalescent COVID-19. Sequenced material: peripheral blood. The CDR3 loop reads CASSVDGAREKLFF. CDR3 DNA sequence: TGTGCCAGCAGCGTAGATGGGGCTCGGGAAAAACTGTTTTTT. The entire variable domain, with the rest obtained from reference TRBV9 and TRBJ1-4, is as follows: DSGVTQTPKHLITATGQRVTLRCSPRSGDLSVYWYQQSLDQGLQFLIQYYNGEERAKGNILERFSAQQFPDLHSELNLSSLELGDSALYFCASSVDGAREKLFFGSGTQLSVL.